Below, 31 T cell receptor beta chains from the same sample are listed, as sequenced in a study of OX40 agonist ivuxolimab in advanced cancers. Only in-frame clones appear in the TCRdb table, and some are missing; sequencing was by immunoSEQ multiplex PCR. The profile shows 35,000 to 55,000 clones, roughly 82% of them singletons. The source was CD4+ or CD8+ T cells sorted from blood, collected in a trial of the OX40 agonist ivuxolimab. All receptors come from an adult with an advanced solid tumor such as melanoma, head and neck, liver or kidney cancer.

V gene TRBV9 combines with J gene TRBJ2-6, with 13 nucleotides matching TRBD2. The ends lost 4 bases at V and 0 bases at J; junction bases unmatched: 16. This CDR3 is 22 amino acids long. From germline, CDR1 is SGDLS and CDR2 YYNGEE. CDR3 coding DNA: TGTGCCAGCAGCAAACCCACTAGCGGGGGGGAAAGTCTCGACTCTGGGGCCAACGTCCTGACTTTC. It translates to CASSKPTSGGESLDSGANVLTF.

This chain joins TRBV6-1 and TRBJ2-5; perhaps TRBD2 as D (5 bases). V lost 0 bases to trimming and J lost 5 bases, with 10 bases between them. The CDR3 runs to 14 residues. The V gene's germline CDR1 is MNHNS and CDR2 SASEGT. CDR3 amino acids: CASSEAGGGETQYF. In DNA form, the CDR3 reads TGTGCCAGCAGTGAAGCAGGAGGTGGGGAGACCCAGTACTTC.

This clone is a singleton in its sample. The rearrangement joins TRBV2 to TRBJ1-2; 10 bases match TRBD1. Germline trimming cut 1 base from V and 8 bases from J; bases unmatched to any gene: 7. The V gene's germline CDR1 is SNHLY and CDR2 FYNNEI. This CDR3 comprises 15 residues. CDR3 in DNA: TGTGCCAGCAGTGAAGGGGACAGGGGAATTGGGGGCTACACCTTC. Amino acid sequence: CASSEGDRGIGGYTF.

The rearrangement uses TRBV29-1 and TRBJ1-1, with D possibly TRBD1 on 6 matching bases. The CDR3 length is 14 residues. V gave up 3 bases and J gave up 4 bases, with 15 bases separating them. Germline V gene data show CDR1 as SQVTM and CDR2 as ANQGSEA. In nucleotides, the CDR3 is TGCAGCGTTGACGCCTACAGGGTGGGCACTGAAGCTTTCTTT. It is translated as CSVDAYRVGTEAFF.

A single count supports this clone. The CDR3 sequence is CAISDRTGDQPQHF. The CDR3 DNA follows: TGTGCCATCAGTGACCGGACAGGGGATCAGCCCCAGCATTTT. This rearrangement joins TRBV10-3 to TRBJ1-5; TRBD1 matches at 9 bases. Trimming cost V 3 bases and J 5 bases; bases outside gene matches: 2. The CDR3 length is 14 residues. Germline V gene data show CDR1 as ENHRY and CDR2 as SYGVKD.

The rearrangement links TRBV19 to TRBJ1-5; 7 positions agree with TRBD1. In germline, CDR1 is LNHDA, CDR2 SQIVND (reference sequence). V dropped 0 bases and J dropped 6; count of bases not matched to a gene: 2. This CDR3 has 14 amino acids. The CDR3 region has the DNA TGTGCCAGTAGTATAGATCAGGGGGTTCAGCCCCAGCATTTT. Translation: CASSIDQGVQPQHF.

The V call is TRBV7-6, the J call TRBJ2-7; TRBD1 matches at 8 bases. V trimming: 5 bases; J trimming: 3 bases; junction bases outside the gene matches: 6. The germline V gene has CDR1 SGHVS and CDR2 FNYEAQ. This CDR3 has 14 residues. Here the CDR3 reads CASSPTGAGYEQYF. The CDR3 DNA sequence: TGTGCCAGCAGCCCGACAGGGGCGGGCTACGAGCAGTACTTC. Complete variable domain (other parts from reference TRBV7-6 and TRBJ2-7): GAGVSQSPRYKVTKRGQDVALRCDPISGHVSLYWYRQALGQGPEFLTYFNYEAQQDKSGLPNDRFSAERPEGSISTLTIQRTEQRDSAMYRCASSPTGAGYEQYFGPGTRLTVT.

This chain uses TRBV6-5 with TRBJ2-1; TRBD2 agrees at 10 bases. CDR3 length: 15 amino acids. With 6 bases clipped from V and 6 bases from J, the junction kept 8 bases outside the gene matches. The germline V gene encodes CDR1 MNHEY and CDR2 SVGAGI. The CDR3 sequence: CASRNPGTSVNEQFF. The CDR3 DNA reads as TGTGCCAGCAGGAACCCCGGGACTAGCGTCAATGAGCAGTTCTTC.

The CDR3 here is CASSKTTRAEETQYF. The CDR3 DNA is TGTGCCAGTAGTAAAACAACCAGGGCCGAAGAGACCCAGTACTTC. The gene calls are TRBV19 and TRBJ2-5; the D gene is possibly TRBD1 (5 bases). Per germline, CDR1 LNHDA and CDR2 SQIVND (reference sequence). V shed 4 bases and J shed 3 bases, with 15 bases lying between them. There are 15 residues in the CDR3.

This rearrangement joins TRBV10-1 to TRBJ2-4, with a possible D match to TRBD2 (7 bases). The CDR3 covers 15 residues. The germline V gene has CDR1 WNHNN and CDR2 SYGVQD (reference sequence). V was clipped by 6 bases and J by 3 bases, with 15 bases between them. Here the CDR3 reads CASSEGGLGKNIQYF. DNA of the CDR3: TGCGCCAGCAGCGAGGGGGGGCTTGGCAAAAACATTCAGTACTTC.

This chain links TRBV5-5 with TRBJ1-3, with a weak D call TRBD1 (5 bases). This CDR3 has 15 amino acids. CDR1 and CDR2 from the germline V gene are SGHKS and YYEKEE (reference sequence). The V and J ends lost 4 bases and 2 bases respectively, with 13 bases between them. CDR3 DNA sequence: TGTGCCAGCAGCCAAGTCGTAGGGGCTGGAAACACCATATATTTT. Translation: CASSQVVGAGNTIYF.

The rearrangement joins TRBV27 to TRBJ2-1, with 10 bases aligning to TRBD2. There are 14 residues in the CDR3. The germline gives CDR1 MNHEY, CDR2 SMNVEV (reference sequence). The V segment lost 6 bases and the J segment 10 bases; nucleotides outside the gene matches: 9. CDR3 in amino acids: CASSPLAGGGEQFF. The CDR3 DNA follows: TGTGCCAGCAGCCCCTTAGCGGGAGGTGGGGAGCAGTTCTTC.

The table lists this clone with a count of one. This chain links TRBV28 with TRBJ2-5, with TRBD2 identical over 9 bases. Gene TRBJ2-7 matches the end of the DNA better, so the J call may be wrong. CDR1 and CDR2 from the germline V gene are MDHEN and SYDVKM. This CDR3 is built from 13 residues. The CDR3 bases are TGTGCCAGCAACCTAGCGGGACATTACGAGCAGTACTTC. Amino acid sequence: CASNLAGHYEQYF.

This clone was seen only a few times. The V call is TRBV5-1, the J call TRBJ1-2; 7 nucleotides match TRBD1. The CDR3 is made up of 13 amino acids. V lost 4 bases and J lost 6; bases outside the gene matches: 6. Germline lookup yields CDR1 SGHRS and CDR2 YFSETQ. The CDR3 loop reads CASSGAGTDGYTF. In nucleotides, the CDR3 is TGCGCCAGCAGCGGAGCCGGGACAGATGGCTACACCTTC.

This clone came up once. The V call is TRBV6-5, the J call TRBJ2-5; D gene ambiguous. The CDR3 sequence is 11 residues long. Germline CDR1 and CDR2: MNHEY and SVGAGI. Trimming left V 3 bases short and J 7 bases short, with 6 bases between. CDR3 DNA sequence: TGTGCCAGCAGTTATAAGGTGACCCAGTACTTC. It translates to CASSYKVTQYF.

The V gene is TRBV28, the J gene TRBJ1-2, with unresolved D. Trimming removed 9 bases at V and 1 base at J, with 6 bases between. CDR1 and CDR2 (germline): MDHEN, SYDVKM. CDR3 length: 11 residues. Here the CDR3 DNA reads TGTGCCAGTATCGGTAACTATGGCTACACCTTC. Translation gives CASIGNYGYTF.

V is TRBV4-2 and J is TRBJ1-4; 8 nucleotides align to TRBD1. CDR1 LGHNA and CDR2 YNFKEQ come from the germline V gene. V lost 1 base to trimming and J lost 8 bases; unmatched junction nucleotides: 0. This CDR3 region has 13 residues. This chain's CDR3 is CASSQGDREKLFF. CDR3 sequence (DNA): TGTGCCAGCAGCCAAGGGGACAGGGAAAAACTGTTTTTT.

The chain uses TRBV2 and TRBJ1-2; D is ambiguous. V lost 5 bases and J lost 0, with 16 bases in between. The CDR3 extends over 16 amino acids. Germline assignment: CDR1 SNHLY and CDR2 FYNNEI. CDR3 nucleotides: TGTGCCAGCAGTTACGACGGGGTCCCAGCTAACTATGGCTACACCTTC. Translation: CASSYDGVPANYGYTF.

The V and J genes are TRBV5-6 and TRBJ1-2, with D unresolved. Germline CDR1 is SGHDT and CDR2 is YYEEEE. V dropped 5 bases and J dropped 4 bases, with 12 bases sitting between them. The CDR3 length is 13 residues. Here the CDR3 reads CASSRRTAYGYTF. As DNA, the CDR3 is TGTGCCAGCAGTCGCAGGACGGCCTATGGCTACACCTTC.

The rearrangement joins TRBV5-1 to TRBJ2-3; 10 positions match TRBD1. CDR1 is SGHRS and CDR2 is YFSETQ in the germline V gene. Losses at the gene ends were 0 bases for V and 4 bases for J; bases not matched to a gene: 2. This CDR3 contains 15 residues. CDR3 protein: CASSLGGTGADTQYF. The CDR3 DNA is TGCGCCAGCAGCTTGGGCGGGACAGGGGCAGATACGCAGTATTTT.

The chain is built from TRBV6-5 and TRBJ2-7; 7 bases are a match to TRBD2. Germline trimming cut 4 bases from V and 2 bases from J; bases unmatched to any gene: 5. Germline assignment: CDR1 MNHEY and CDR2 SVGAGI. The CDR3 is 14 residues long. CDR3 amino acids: CASSSSSGTYEQYF. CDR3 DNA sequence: TGTGCCAGCAGTTCGTCCAGCGGGACCTACGAGCAGTACTTC.

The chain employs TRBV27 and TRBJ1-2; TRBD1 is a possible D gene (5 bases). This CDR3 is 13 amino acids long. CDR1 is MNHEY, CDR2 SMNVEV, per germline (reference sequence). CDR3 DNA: TGTACGGGGGTCCCGGGAGGTACCTATGGCTACACCTTC. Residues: CTGVPGGTYGYTF.

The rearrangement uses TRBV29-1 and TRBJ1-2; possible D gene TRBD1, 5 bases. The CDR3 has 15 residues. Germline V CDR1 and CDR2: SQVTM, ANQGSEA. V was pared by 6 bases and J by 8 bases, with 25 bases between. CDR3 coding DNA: TGCAGCGTGGAGGAGCTATCTCCAGGGCTGTGGGGCTACACCTTC. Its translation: CSVEELSPGLWGYTF. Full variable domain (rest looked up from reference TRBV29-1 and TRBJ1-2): SAVISQKPSRDICQRGTSLTIQCQVDSQVTMMFWYRQQPGQSLTLIATANQGSEATYESGFVIDKFPISRPNLTFSTLTVSNMSPEDSSIYLCSVEELSPGLWGYTFGSGTRLTVV.

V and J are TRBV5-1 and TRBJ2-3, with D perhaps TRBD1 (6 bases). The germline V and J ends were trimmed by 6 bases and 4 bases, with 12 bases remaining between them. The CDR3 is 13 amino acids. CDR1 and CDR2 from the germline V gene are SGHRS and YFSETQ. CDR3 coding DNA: TGCGCCAGCAAAAACAGGGCCGCAGATACGCAGTATTTT. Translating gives CASKNRAADTQYF.

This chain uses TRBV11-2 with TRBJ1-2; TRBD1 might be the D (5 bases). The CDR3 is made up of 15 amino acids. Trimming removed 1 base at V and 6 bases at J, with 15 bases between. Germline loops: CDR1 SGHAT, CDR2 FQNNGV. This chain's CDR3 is CASSLVDPRVNGYTF. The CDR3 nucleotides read TGTGCCAGCAGCTTAGTGGACCCCAGGGTCAATGGCTACACCTTC.

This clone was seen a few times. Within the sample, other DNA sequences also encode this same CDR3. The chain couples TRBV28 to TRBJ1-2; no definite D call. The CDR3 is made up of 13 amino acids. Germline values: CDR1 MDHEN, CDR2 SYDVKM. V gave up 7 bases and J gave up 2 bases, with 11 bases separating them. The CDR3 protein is CASIASVNYGYTF. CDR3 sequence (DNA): TGTGCCAGCATTGCCTCGGTGAACTATGGCTACACCTTC.

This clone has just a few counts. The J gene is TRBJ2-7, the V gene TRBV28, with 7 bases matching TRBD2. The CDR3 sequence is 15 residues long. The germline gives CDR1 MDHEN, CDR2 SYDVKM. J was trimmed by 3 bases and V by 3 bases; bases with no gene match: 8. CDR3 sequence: CASSFLAAANYEQYF. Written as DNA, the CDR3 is TGTGCCAGCAGTTTCCTAGCGGCAGCGAACTACGAGCAGTACTTC.

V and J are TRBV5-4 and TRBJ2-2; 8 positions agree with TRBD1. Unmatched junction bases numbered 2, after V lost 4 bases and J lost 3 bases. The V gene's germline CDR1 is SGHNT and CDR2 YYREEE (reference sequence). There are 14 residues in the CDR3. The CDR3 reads CASSPGQDTGELFF. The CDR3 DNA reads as TGTGCCAGCAGCCCGGGACAGGACACCGGGGAGCTGTTTTTT.

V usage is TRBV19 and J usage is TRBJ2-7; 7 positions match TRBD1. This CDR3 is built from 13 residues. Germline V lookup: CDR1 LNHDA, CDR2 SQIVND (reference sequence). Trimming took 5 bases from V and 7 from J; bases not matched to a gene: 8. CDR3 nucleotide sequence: TGTGCCAGTAGTCTGTACAGGGGCCAAGAGCAGTACTTC. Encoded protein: CASSLYRGQEQYF. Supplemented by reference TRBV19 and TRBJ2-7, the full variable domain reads DGGITQSPKYLFRKEGQNVTLSCEQNLNHDAMYWYRQDPGQGLRLIYYSQIVNDFQKGDIAEGYSVSREKKESFPLTVTSAQKNPTAFYLCASSLYRGQEQYFGPGTRLTVT.

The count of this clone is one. This CDR3 reads CASSPLSGEYNEQFF. The CDR3 DNA sequence: TGTGCCAGCAGTCCCCTTAGCGGAGAGTACAATGAGCAGTTCTTC. This chain connects TRBV6-6 to TRBJ2-1; D possibly corresponds to TRBD2 (6 bases). CDR3 size: 15 residues. V lost 5 bases and J 4 bases, leaving 15 bases between the germline ends. Germline CDR1 MNHNY, CDR2 SVGAGI (reference sequence).

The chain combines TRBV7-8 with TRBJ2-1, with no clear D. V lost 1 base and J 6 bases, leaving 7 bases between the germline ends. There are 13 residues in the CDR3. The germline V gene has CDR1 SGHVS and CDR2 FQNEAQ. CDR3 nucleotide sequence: TGTGCCAGCAGCTTAGGGCGCCCCAATGAGCAGTTCTTC. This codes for CASSLGRPNEQFF.